This T cell receptor (beta chain) is drawn from a study of tumor-infiltrating lymphocytes in localized non-small cell lung cancer (dated by TCRdb to about 2021). Concerning the study at large: The cohort included patients whose samples were collected after neoadjuvant chemotherapy, as well as both smokers and never-smokers and several histologies. Resected tumor tissue and uninvolved lung tissue described as non-adjacent to the tumor were contributed by each patient, with both tissues obtained from the same patient. Alongside flow cytometry, multiplex immunofluorescence, RNA-seq, exome sequencing and proteomics, TCR sequencing was applied to the same patients as one of several integrated assays. The overall ICON cohort was composed of over a hundred surgical patients with localized non-small cell lung cancer whose tumors were resected. For under 65 patients, immunoSEQ T-cell fraction was compared between paired tumor and uninvolved lung.

Results and caveats for the whole study, not just this receptor: TCRbeta sequencing supported higher T cell infiltration in tumors than in uninvolved lung tissue, consistent with immunofluorescence CD3 counts. Since assay coverage differed from patient to patient depending on how much tissue was available, TCR sequencing was done for only a subset of the cohort. The TCR-derived T-cell fraction showed no difference between the flow cytometry-defined immunotypes IM1 (good prognosis) and IM2 (poor prognosis). Recurrence-free survival showed no association with tumor T-cell fraction from TCR sequencing (p = 0.61). Because different pieces of the same tissue were used for different assays, technical variation could not be separated from intratumor heterogeneity.

Remarks on this clone: Its antigen is unknown. No per-base quality is available; no much larger clone lies one base away.

The immunoSEQ assay used for TCR sequencing gave the T-cell fraction in both tumor and uninvolved lung tissue. Regarding the original processing steps: In the survival analysis, patients were divided into a high T-cell fraction group (upper tertile) and a low T-cell fraction group (lower two tertiles), and the two groups were compared using a log-rank test. A signed-rank test was used to test differences in T-cell fraction between paired tumor and uninvolved lung samples. Sourced from immuneACCESS, this table was stored by TCRdb with only in-frame sequences that have V and J called. A share of the clones is absent; for the studies checked, an unresolved V gene accounts for under half, and the remainder has no known explanation. That table furnishes V, J and clone size, whereas the DNA furnished D and trimming. Across this sample there are tens of thousands of clones, with approximately 83% seen only once. The top ten constitute around 2% of the sample.

The CDR3 runs 14 residues from the cysteine to the phenylalanine. Solely the CDR3 DNA is kept, with 42 bases framed from the first base. Based on the germline V gene, the CDR1 and CDR2 sequences are ENHRY and SYGVKD. The V and J ends are trimmed by 5 bases and 0 bases, leaving 10 bases between them. The first patient joined ICON in the first half of 2016, and enrollment wrapped up when the last patient was enrolled in the second half of 2018. From a subcohort of 76 patients, fresh tumor and matched uninvolved tissue were collected for in-depth immune analyses, including TCR sequencing. TCR sequencing was performed on DNA isolated from bulk tissue, without cell sorting.

The receptor's source is a human donor with non-small cell lung cancer. Sequenced material: lung tumor tissue. This receptor chain uses TRBV10-3 and TRBJ1-1; the D gene cannot be resolved reliably. The encoded CDR3 is CAISPDTVNTEAFF. The nucleotides read TGTGCCATCAGTCCCGACACTGTGAACACTGAAGCTTTCTTT.